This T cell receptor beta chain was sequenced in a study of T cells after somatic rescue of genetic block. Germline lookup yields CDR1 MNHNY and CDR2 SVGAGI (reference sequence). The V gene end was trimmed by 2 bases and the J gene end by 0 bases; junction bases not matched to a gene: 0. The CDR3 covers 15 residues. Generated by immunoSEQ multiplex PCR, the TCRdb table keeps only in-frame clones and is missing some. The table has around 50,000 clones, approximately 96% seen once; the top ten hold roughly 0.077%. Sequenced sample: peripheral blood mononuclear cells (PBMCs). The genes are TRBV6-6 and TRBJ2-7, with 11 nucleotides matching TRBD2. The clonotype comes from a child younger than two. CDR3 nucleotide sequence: TGTGCCAGCAGTTACGGGACTAGCGGCTCCTACGAGCAGTACTTC. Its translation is CASSYGTSGSYEQYF.